This paragraph covers one T cell receptor beta chain sequence. Clones were read by immunoSEQ multiplex PCR, and TCRdb kept only the in-frame ones, dropping some. Of approximately 300,000 clones listed, about 90% are singletons. The entry originates in a study of blood T cell repertoires in COVID-19. After removal of 7 bases from V and 4 bases from J, the junction contained 5 bases not matched to a gene. CDR3 size: 13 residues. Germline lookup yields CDR1 SQVTM and CDR2 ANQGSEA. Sample: peripheral blood. The genes are TRBV29-1 and TRBJ1-1; 11 bases agree with TRBD1. The receptor's source is a woman in her thirties or forties with COVID-19, enrolled during active disease. The CDR3 DNA is TGCAGCGCTGGACAGGGGGCCGGCACTGAAGCTTTCTTT. It translates to CSAGQGAGTEAFF.